One and the same sample provided the 20 T cell receptor beta chains below, sequenced in a study of blood T cell repertoires in COVID-19. The assay was immunoSEQ multiplex PCR, and TCRdb's table has in-frame clones only and misses some. The table includes hundreds of thousands of clones, approximately 87% detected once. The sample comprised peripheral blood. The receptors shown here come from a woman in her seventies with active or convalescent COVID-19.

The V and J genes are TRBV3-1 (or the pseudogene TRBV3-2) and TRBJ2-1, with 8 bases aligning to TRBD1. The length of the CDR3 is 20 residues. Germline V gives CDR1 LGHDT, CDR2 YNNKEL (reference sequence). J gave up 0 bases and V 0 bases, and 13 bases lay outside the gene matches. The chain's CDR3 is CASSQDGGQDPPSSYNEQFF. As DNA, the CDR3 is TGTGCCAGCAGCCAAGATGGGGGACAGGATCCCCCCAGCTCCTACAATGAGCAGTTCTTC.

This clone was seen a few times. The V and J genes are TRBV7-8 and TRBJ2-7, with TRBD2 as a possible D gene (6 bases). The CDR3 consists of 13 residues. Germline assignment: CDR1 SGHVS and CDR2 FQNEAQ. Trimming removed 3 bases from V and 3 bases from J, with 9 bases in between. CDR3 nucleotides: TGTGCCAGCAGCTTTAAGGAGGGCTACGAGCAGTACTTC. Translation gives CASSFKEGYEQYF. Full variable domain (outside the CDR3, taken from reference TRBV7-8 and TRBJ2-7): GAGVSQSPRYKVAKRGQDVALRCDPISGHVSLFWYQQALGQGPEFLTYFQNEAQLDKSGLPSDRFFAERPEGSVSTLKIQRTQQEDSAVYLCASSFKEGYEQYFGPGTRLTVT.

The genes are TRBV4-1 and TRBJ2-2; the match to TRBD2 covers 9 bases. This CDR3 comprises 15 residues. Germline V CDR1 and CDR2: MGHRA, YSYEKL. V trimming: 1 base; J trimming: 6 bases; junction bases outside the gene matches: 3. Written as DNA, the CDR3 is TGCGCCAGCAGCCAAGGCGGGGGGGTCCCCGGGGAGCTGTTTTTT. Residues: CASSQGGGVPGELFF.

Points on this clone: At one end, the junction sequence differs from germline, possibly due to a read error. The chain employs TRBV2 and TRBJ2-4; the D gene is possibly TRBD2 (5 bases). Germline values: CDR1 SNHLY, CDR2 FYNNEI. The CDR3 has 11 residues. The CDR3 DNA is TGTGCCAGCAGTGAATTAGGAGGTTGGTTTTTC. This codes for CASSELGGWFF.

The chain is built from TRBV15 and TRBJ2-5, with no clear D. The CDR3 covers 14 residues. CDR1 LNHNV and CDR2 YYDKDF come from the germline V gene (reference sequence). V was trimmed by 1 base and J by 1 base, leaving 7 bases between them. In DNA, the CDR3 is TGTGCCACCAGCAGAGTGGGCAGCCAAGAGACCCAGTACTTC. This gives the protein CATSRVGSQETQYF.

The V call is TRBV9, the J call TRBJ2-1; 9 bases agree with TRBD2. CDR1 SGDLS and CDR2 YYNGEE come from the germline V gene. The length of the CDR3 is 16 residues. With V trimmed by 0 bases and J by 2 bases, 3 bases remained unmatched. The CDR3 protein is CASSVGGGRAYNEQFF. The CDR3 nucleotides read TGTGCCAGCAGCGTAGGAGGCGGGAGGGCCTACAATGAGCAGTTCTTC.

The V call is TRBV28, the J call TRBJ1-2, with D unclear. V lost 6 bases and J lost 3, with 8 bases in between. Per the germline V gene, CDR1 is MDHEN and CDR2 is SYDVKM. CDR3 length: 12 residues. CDR3 loop: CASSLEDYGYTF. The CDR3 region has the DNA TGTGCCAGCAGCCTTGAGGACTATGGCTACACCTTC.

The chain joins TRBV5-1 to TRBJ2-2; D is possibly TRBD2 (6 bases). There are 14 residues in the CDR3. The V and J ends lost 10 bases and 2 bases respectively, with 15 bases between them. CDR1 is SGHRS and CDR2 is YFSETQ in the germline V gene. For the CDR3, the DNA is TGCGCCGGTCGGGGGACTCCTAACACCGGGGAGCTGTTTTTT. It codes for CAGRGTPNTGELFF.

The genes are TRBV24-1 and TRBJ1-5; D gene uncertain. The CDR3 runs 13 residues. V shed 6 bases and J shed 0 bases, with 5 bases lying between them. Germline lookup yields CDR1 KGHDR and CDR2 SFDVKD. CDR3 in DNA: TGTGCCACCAGTAGCTATAGCAATCAGCCCCAGCATTTT. Translating it yields CATSSYSNQPQHF.

This clone was picked up one time. The chain has TRBV7-9 and TRBJ1-4; D is unresolved. The CDR3 runs 17 residues. Germline assignment: CDR1 SEHNR and CDR2 FQNEAQ (reference sequence). V lost 1 base to trimming and J lost 0 bases, with 12 bases between them. CDR3 loop: CASSLGGSSSTNEKLFF. In DNA, the CDR3 is TGTGCCAGCAGCTTAGGCGGCAGCTCATCAACTAATGAAAAACTGTTTTTT.

The chain employs TRBV4-1 and TRBJ2-7, with 10 bases matching TRBD1. CDR1 is MGHRA, CDR2 YSYEKL, per germline. This CDR3 has 17 residues. Trimming at V came to 4 bases and at J to 4 bases, leaving 13 bases not matched to a gene. The CDR3 is CASSRASGQGTQYEQYF. CDR3 in DNA: TGCGCCAGCAGCCGGGCCTCGGGACAGGGGACCCAATACGAGCAGTACTTC.

This clone was seen ten or more times. V is TRBV9 and J is TRBJ1-2, with TRBD1 identical over 8 bases. V dropped 4 bases and J dropped 2; count of bases not matched to a gene: 10. Germline CDR1 reads SGDLS; CDR2 reads YYNGEE. This CDR3 contains 16 residues. CDR3 region: CASSPLGQGTNYGYTF. CDR3 in DNA: TGTGCCAGCAGCCCCCTAGGACAGGGCACCAACTATGGCTACACCTTC. Full variable domain (rest looked up from reference TRBV9 and TRBJ1-2): DSGVTQTPKHLITATGQRVTLRCSPRSGDLSVYWYQQSLDQGLQFLIQYYNGEERAKGNILERFSAQQFPDLHSELNLSSLELGDSALYFCASSPLGQGTNYGYTFGSGTRLTVV.

The V and J genes are TRBV9 and TRBJ2-2; D remains ambiguous. With 1 base removed from V and 7 bases from J, the gap between germline ends came to 5 bases. This CDR3 has 12 residues. Germline assignment: CDR1 SGDLS and CDR2 YYNGEE. CDR3 bases: TGTGCCAGCAGCGTAAGAGGCGGGGAGCTGTTTTTT. It codes for CASSVRGGELFF. Full variable domain (rest looked up from reference TRBV9 and TRBJ2-2): DSGVTQTPKHLITATGQRVTLRCSPRSGDLSVYWYQQSLDQGLQFLIQYYNGEERAKGNILERFSAQQFPDLHSELNLSSLELGDSALYFCASSVRGGELFFGEGSRLTVL.

V and J are TRBV5-7 and TRBJ1-1, with D possibly matching TRBD1 (6 bases). TRBV5-7 is an ORF; its function is uncertain. The CDR3 has 16 amino acids. Trimming took off 2 bases at V and 2 bases at J, with 16 bases between the two ends. Here the CDR3 DNA reads TGTGCCAGCAGCTTTATCCGCGGACAGCTAAACACTGAAGCTTTCTTT. Translated, it gives CASSFIRGQLNTEAFF.

The rearrangement links TRBV2 to TRBJ1-5, with D possibly TRBD1 on 6 matching bases. V gave up 6 bases and J gave up 7 bases, with 22 bases separating them. The CDR3 runs to 16 residues. Germline CDR1 SNHLY, CDR2 FYNNEI. The CDR3 loop is CASRAEQGIMGQPQHF. The CDR3 DNA is TGTGCCAGCAGGGCCGAACAGGGAATCATGGGCCAGCCCCAGCATTTT.

V usage is TRBV6-2 or TRBV6-3 and J usage is TRBJ1-2; 7 bases align to TRBD1. V lost 3 bases, J lost 5 bases, and 6 bases stayed unmatched. Germline values: CDR1 MNHEY, CDR2 SVGEGT. This CDR3 is 14 amino acids long. The CDR3 DNA reads as TGTGCCAGCAGTTATAACAGGGGTGTGTATGGCTACACCTTC. Residues: CASSYNRGVYGYTF.

The V gene is TRBV25-1, the J gene TRBJ1-1; D is perhaps TRBD1 (5 bases). Germline-derived CDR1 and CDR2 are MGHDK and SYGVNS. The CDR3 covers 11 residues. V lost 1 base and J lost 10, with 7 bases in between. CDR3 residues: CASSEWGVAFF. The CDR3 coding sequence is TGTGCCAGCAGTGAATGGGGGGTAGCTTTCTTT.

The V call is TRBV24-1, the J call TRBJ2-2; D is uncertain. Germline CDR1 is KGHDR and CDR2 is SFDVKD. V gave up 3 bases and J gave up 0 bases, with 7 bases separating them. The CDR3 extends over 15 amino acids. CDR3 region: CATSDPVTNTGELFF. The CDR3 nucleotides read TGTGCCACCAGTGATCCGGTTACGAACACCGGGGAGCTGTTTTTT.

CDR3 sequence reads: CASSIGTGTGTQYF. In DNA, the CDR3 is TGCGCCAGCAGCATAGGGACAGGGACGGGGACCCAGTACTTC. The chain couples TRBV5-1 to TRBJ2-5, with 9 bases matching TRBD1. J was trimmed by 7 bases and V by 4 bases; bases with no gene match: 8. Germline values: CDR1 SGHRS, CDR2 YFSETQ. This CDR3 contains 14 residues.

The chain has TRBV13 and TRBJ2-5; 10 positions match TRBD1. The germline V gene encodes CDR1 PRHDT and CDR2 FYEKMQ (reference sequence). Trimming took 5 bases from V and 4 from J; bases not matched to a gene: 4. The CDR3 loop spans 14 amino acids. CDR3 coding DNA: TGTGCCAGCAGCCCCTGGGACAGGGGAGAGACCCAGTACTTC. Amino acids: CASSPWDRGETQYF.